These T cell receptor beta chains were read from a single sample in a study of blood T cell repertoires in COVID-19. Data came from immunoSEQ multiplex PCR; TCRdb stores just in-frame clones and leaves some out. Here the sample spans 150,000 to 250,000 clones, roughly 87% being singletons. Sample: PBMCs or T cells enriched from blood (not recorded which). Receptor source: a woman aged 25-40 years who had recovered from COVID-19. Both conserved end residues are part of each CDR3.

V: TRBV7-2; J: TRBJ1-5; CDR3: CASSLDGRGRPPQHF
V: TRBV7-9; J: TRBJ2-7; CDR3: CASSLGEASGRASEQYF
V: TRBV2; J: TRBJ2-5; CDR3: CASSYRTEGLGETQYF
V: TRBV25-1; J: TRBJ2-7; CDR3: CASKAGLYEQYF
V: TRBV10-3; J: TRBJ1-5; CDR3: CATYAGDRDQPQHF
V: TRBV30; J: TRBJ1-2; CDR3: CAWRGMADSNYGYTF
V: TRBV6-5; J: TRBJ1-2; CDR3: CASSWDRPYGYTF
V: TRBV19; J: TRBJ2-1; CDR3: CASGKRGYNEQFF
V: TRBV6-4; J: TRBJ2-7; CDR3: CASSDMESGRVYYEQYF
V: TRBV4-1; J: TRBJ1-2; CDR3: CASSQEIGLNYGYTF